This entry is about one T cell receptor beta chain. No antigen is known for it. These data are taken from a study of T cell responses to AZD1222 COVID-19 vaccine. About the research overall: Second doses were pooled across both intervals (about 4 or about 12 weeks).

TCRdb keeps only in-frame clones here, not all; method: immunoSEQ multiplex PCR. The sample consists of 150,000 or so clones, about 92% of them appearing once. Study-level results: Clonal diversity may have been underestimated in mostly white British donors. Repertoire collection took place solely once the T cell response had peaked. Spike-wide coverage was observed for vaccine-associated CD4 TCRs, with dominant responses at 160-218 and 743-854.

The CDR3 runs 14 residues. V gave up 3 bases and J gave up 5 bases, with 14 bases separating them. From germline, CDR1 is LGHDT and CDR2 YNNKEL (reference sequence). The TCR was taken from an adult in good health. The chain joins TRBV3-1 (or the pseudogene TRBV3-2) to TRBJ2-7; either TRBD1 or TRBD2 may fit D (5 bases each). Specimen: peripheral blood, collected on day 0 of AZD1222 vaccination. Here the CDR3 reads CASSHPSGHDEQYF. The CDR3, as DNA: TGTGCCAGCAGCCACCCGTCGGGGCACGACGAGCAGTACTTC.